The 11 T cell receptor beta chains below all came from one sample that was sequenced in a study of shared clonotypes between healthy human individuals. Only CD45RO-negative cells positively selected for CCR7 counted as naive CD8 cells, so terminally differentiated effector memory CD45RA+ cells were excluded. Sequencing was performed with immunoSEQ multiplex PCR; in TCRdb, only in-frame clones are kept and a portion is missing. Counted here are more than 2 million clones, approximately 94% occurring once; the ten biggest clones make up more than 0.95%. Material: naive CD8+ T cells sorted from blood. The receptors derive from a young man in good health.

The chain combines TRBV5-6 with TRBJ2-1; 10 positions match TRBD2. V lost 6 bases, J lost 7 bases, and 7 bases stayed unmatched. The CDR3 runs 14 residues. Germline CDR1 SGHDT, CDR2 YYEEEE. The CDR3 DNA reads TGTGCCAGCAAGCTAGCGGGAGTGGGGAATGAGCAGTTCTTC. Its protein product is CASKLAGVGNEQFF.

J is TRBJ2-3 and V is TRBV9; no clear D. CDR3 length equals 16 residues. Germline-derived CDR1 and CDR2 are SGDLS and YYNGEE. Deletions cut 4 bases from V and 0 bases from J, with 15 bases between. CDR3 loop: CASSFDRSTSTDTQYF. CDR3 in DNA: TGTGCCAGCAGCTTCGATCGGAGTACTAGCACAGATACGCAGTATTTT.

CDR3 amino acids: CASSPGGGQKWDYGYTF. The CDR3 DNA is TGTGCCAGCAGCCCTGGCGGGGGGCAGAAATGGGACTATGGCTACACCTTC. The chain links TRBV11-1 to TRBJ1-2; maybe TRBD1 (6 bases). This CDR3 comprises 17 residues. The V gene lost 5 bases and the J gene lost 3 bases, with 22 bases spanning the gap. Germline CDR1 reads SGHAT; CDR2 reads FQDESV (reference sequence).

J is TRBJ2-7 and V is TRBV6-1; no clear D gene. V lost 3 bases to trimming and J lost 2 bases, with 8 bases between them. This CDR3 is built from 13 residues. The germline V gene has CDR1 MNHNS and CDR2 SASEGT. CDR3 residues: CASSELGTYEQYF. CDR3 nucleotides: TGTGCCAGCAGTGAGCTCGGTACCTACGAGCAGTACTTC.

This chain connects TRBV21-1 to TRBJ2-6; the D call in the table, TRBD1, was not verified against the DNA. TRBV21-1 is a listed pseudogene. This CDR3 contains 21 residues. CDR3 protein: CASSIESGQGPECSGANVLTF. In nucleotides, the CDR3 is TGTGCCAGCAGCATTGAGTCGGGACAGGGCCCGGAATGCTCTGGGGCCAACGTCCTGACTTTC.

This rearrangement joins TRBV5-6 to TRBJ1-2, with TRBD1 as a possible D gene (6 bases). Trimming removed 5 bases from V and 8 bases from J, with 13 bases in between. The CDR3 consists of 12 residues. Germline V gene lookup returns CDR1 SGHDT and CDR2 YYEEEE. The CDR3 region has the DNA TGTGCCAGCAGACGGGAAGGGGGAGGCTACACCTTC. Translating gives CASRREGGGYTF.

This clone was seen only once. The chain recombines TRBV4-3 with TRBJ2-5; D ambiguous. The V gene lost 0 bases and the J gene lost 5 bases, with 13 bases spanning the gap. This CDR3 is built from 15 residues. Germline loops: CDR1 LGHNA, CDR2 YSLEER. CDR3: CASSQDWASGETQYF. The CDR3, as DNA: TGCGCCAGCAGCCAAGATTGGGCTAGTGGTGAGACCCAGTACTTC.

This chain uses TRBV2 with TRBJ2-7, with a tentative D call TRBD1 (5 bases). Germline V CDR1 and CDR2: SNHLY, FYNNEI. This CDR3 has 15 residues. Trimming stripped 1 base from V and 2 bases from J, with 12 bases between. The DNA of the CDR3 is TGTGCCAGCAGTGAAGGGTCTGGCAGGGCCTACGAGCAGTACTTC. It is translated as CASSEGSGRAYEQYF.

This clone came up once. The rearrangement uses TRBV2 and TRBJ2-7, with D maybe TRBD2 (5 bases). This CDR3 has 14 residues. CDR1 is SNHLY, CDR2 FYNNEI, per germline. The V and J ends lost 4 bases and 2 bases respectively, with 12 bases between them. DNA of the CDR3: TGTGCCAGCAGTGTAGGAGGATCCCCCTACGAGCAGTACTTC. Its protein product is CASSVGGSPYEQYF.

The CDR3 DNA is TGTGCCAGCAGCTGGCTAGCGGGGGAGTACAATGAGCAGTTCTTC. Amino acids: CASSWLAGEYNEQFF. The chain uses TRBV7-9 and TRBJ2-1, with 10 nucleotides matching TRBD2. This CDR3 is 15 amino acids long. Trimming at V came to 4 bases and at J to 4 bases, leaving 4 bases not matched to a gene. Per the germline V gene, CDR1 is SEHNR and CDR2 is FQNEAQ (reference sequence).

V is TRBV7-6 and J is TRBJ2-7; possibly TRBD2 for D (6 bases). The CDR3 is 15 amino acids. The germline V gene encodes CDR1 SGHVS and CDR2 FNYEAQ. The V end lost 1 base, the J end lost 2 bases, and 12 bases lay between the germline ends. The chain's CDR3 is CASSLGLGRTYEQYF. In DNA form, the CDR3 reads TGTGCCAGCAGCTTAGGCCTCGGGAGAACCTACGAGCAGTACTTC.